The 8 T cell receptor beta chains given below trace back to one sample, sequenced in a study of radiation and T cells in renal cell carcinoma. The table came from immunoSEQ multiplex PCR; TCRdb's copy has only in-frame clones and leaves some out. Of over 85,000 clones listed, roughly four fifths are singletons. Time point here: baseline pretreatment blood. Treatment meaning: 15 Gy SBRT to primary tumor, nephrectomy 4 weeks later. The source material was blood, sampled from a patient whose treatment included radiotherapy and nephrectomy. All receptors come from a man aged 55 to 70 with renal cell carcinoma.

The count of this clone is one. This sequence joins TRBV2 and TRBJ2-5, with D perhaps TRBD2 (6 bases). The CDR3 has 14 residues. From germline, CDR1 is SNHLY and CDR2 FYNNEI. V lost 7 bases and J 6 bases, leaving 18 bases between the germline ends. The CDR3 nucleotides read TGTGCCAGCAAGGGCAGCGGGCTATCTCAGACCCAGTACTTC. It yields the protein CASKGSGLSQTQYF.

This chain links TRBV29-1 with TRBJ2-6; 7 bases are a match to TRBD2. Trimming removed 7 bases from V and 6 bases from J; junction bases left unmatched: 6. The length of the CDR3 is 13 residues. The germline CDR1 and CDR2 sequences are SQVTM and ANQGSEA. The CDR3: CSAWGGSANVLTF. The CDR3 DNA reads TGCAGCGCCTGGGGGGGGTCGGCCAACGTCCTGACTTTC.

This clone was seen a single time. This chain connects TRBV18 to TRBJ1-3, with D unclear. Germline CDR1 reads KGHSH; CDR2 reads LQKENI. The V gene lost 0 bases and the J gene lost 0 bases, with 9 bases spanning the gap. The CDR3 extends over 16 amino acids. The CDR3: CASSPPHGYSGNTIYF. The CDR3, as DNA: TGTGCCAGCTCACCACCCCACGGCTACTCTGGAAACACCATATATTTT.

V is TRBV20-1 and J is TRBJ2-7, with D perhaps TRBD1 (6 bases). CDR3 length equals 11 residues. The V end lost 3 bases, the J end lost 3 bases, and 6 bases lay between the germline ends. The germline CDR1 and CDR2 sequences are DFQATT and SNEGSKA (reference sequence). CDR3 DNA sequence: TGCAGTGCTAGCAGGGGCTACGAGCAGTACTTC. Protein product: CSASRGYEQYF.

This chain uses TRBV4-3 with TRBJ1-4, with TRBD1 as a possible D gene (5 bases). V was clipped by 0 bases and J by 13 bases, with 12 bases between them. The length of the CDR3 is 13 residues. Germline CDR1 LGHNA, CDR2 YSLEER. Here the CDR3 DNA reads TGCGCCAGCAGCCAAGAGGGGGGGACTCCACTGTTTTTT. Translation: CASSQEGGTPLFF.

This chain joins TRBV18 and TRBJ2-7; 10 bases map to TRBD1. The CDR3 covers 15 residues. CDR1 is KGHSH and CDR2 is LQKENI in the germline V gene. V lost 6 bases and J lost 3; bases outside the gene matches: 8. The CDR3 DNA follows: TGTGCCAGCTCGCCTGGGACAGGGGAAGGCTACGAGCAGTACTTC. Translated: CASSPGTGEGYEQYF.

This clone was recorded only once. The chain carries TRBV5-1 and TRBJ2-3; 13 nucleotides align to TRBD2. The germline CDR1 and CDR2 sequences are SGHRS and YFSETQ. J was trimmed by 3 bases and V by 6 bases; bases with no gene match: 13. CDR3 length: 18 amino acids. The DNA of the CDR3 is TGCGCCAGCACTAAGGGACTAGCGGGAATCGTAGTAACAGATACGCAGTATTTT. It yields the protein CASTKGLAGIVVTDTQYF.

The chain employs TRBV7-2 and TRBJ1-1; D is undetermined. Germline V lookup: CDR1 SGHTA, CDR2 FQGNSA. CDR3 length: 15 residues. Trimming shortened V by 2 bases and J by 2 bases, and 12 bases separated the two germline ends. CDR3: CASSLKLWRNTEAFF. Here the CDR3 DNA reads TGTGCCAGCAGCTTAAAGTTATGGAGAAACACTGAAGCTTTCTTT.